This T cell receptor beta chain was sequenced in a study of cytomegalovirus exposure and HLA in healthy donors. The PCR employed 60 Vbeta primers together with 13 Jbeta primers. TCRdb's copy holds only in-frame clones and misses some; the assay was immunoSEQ multiplex PCR. The sample lists some 150,000 clones, 84% occurring once. Per the germline V gene, CDR1 is SGHVS and CDR2 is FNYEAQ. The CDR3 loop spans 16 amino acids. The trim removed 5 bases at V and 1 base at J, leaving 7 bases unmatched. The receptor was derived from a boy aged 2-15 years in good health and CMV-seronegative. The chain combines TRBV7-6 with TRBJ2-7; 11 positions agree with TRBD2. Sequencing was done on a sample of PBMCs. The CDR3 sequence: CASSQLSGRESYEQYF. The DNA for the CDR3 is TGTGCCAGCAGCCAGCTTAGCGGGAGGGAATCCTACGAGCAGTACTTC.